The 24 T cell receptor beta chains below come from one sample, sequenced in a study of graft-versus-host responses after intestinal transplantation. Sequencing used immunoSEQ multiplex PCR; TCRdb keeps in-frame clones, though not all of them. The table lists roughly 98,000 clones, just under 95% of them singletons. These receptors' antigens are unknown. This material consisted of unstimulated CD8+ T cells sorted from spleen or lymph node cells, taken before transplant. These receptors all stem from a human donor who was the organ donor for an intestinal transplant.

The V and J genes are TRBV7-9 and TRBJ2-7, with a tentative D call TRBD1 (7 bases). This CDR3 has 14 residues. The V and J ends lost 1 base and 6 bases respectively, with 13 bases between them. Germline lookup yields CDR1 SEHNR and CDR2 FQNEAQ (reference sequence). The CDR3 loop reads CASSLVQGGPEQYF. CDR3 coding DNA: TGTGCCAGCAGCTTAGTGCAGGGGGGTCCCGAGCAGTACTTC. The complete variable domain, with remaining parts taken from reference TRBV7-9 and TRBJ2-7, reads DTGVSQNPRHKITKRGQNVTFRCDPISEHNRLYWYRQTLGQGPEFLTYFQNEAQLEKSRLLSDRFSAERPKGSFSTLEIQRTEQGDSAMYLCASSLVQGGPEQYFGPGTRLTVT.

The chain is built from TRBV6-4 and TRBJ1-5, with TRBD1 as a possible D gene (5 bases). Trimming stripped 3 bases from V and 3 bases from J, with 9 bases between. This CDR3 has 14 amino acids. The germline gives CDR1 MRHNA, CDR2 SNTAGT. The CDR3 region has the DNA TGTGCCAGCAGTGAAGGACAAATCAATCAGCCCCAGCATTTT. Its protein is CASSEGQINQPQHF.

This clone was seen just once. The chain employs TRBV19 and TRBJ1-5, with D tentatively TRBD1 (5 bases). The V gene lost 2 bases and the J gene lost 4 bases, with 9 bases spanning the gap. The CDR3 consists of 14 residues. Germline assignment: CDR1 LNHDA and CDR2 SQIVND (reference sequence). The DNA of the CDR3 is TGTGCCAGTAGTATATTGGGGGGGAATCAGCCCCAGCATTTT. Translation: CASSILGGNQPQHF.

The V gene is TRBV11-1, the J gene TRBJ2-3; D might be TRBD1 (6 bases). Trimming took off 1 base at V and 0 bases at J, with 11 bases between the two ends. The CDR3 spans 16 residues. CDR1 and CDR2 from the germline V gene are SGHAT and FQDESV (reference sequence). CDR3 in amino acids: CASSLGQVLSTDTQYF. The CDR3 nucleotides are TGTGCCAGCAGCTTAGGACAGGTTCTTAGCACAGATACGCAGTATTTT.

The chain recombines TRBV9 with TRBJ2-2; D unresolved. From germline, CDR1 is SGDLS and CDR2 YYNGEE. The CDR3 extends over 17 amino acids. Trimming removed 3 bases at V and 6 bases at J, with 21 bases between. CDR3 loop: CASSDRLQSPLAGELFF. The CDR3 DNA is TGTGCCAGCAGCGACCGACTCCAATCGCCCCTGGCCGGGGAGCTGTTTTTT.

This chain connects TRBV9 to TRBJ1-3; D is perhaps TRBD1 (5 bases). The V end lost 3 bases, the J end lost 4 bases, and 17 bases lay between the germline ends. The CDR3 runs 16 residues. Germline assignment: CDR1 SGDLS and CDR2 YYNGEE. Here the CDR3 reads CASSAGPQGLGNTIYF. In DNA form, the CDR3 reads TGTGCCAGCAGCGCGGGTCCCCAGGGACTCGGAAACACCATATATTTT.

The chain employs TRBV6-6 and TRBJ1-2, with TRBD1 identical over 8 bases. The germline V gene has CDR1 MNHNY and CDR2 SVGAGI (reference sequence). V was pared by 5 bases and J by 4 bases, with 9 bases of the junction left unmatched. CDR3 size: 15 residues. The CDR3 DNA reads as TGTGCCAGCAGTGGAGACAGGGGCTTGGGCTATGGCTACACCTTC. It yields the protein CASSGDRGLGYGYTF.

This clone was found a few times. The V and J genes are TRBV4-1 and TRBJ2-7; the D gene is possibly TRBD2 (6 bases). The CDR3 is 16 residues long. The V gene lost 2 bases and the J gene lost 3 bases, with 17 bases spanning the gap. From germline, CDR1 is MGHRA and CDR2 YSYEKL. CDR3 coding DNA: TGCGCCAGCAGCCAAATGTGGGGGGTTAATTTCTACGAGCAGTACTTC. Its translation: CASSQMWGVNFYEQYF.

The genes are TRBV21-1 and TRBJ2-5; the table calls TRBD2, which could not be checked here. TRBV21-1 is a documented pseudogene. This CDR3 region has 18 residues. The CDR3 DNA follows: TGTGCCAGCAGAGAGAACCTGCGGCCCCGGCCGTACCAAGAGACCCAGTACTTC. Its protein is CASRENLRPRPYQETQYF.

V gene TRBV4-1 combines with J gene TRBJ2-7; 9 bases line up with TRBD1. Germline values: CDR1 MGHRA, CDR2 YSYEKL. The CDR3 extends over 20 amino acids. Trimming at V came to 1 base and at J to 3 bases, leaving 19 bases not matched to a gene. CDR3 sequence (DNA): TGCGCCAGCAGCCAAGCCCCTCCGGGACAGGGACCTCTTACCCTCTACGAGCAGTACTTC. Its translation: CASSQAPPGQGPLTLYEQYF.

The chain carries TRBV9 and TRBJ2-1, with 8 bases aligning to TRBD2. Germline V gene sequence: CDR1 SGDLS, CDR2 YYNGEE. The CDR3 spans 16 residues. Trimming at V came to 3 bases and at J to 14 bases, leaving 19 bases not matched to a gene. The CDR3 sequence is CASSEGPVAGVGGEFF. The CDR3 nucleotides are TGTGCCAGCAGCGAGGGACCGGTTGCGGGAGTCGGGGGGGAGTTCTTC.

The V and J genes are TRBV7-6 and TRBJ2-3; D unresolved. This CDR3 has 12 residues. V gave up 5 bases and J gave up 1 base, with 4 bases separating them. Germline lookup yields CDR1 SGHVS and CDR2 FNYEAQ. CDR3 sequence: CASSLGTDTQYF. The CDR3 DNA reads as TGTGCCAGCAGCCTTGGCACAGATACGCAGTATTTT.

The rearrangement uses TRBV9 and TRBJ2-7, with TRBD1 matching 8 bases. Germline values: CDR1 SGDLS, CDR2 YYNGEE. The trim removed 3 bases at V and 4 bases at J, leaving 6 bases unmatched. CDR3 length: 14 residues. The CDR3 sequence is CASSAGQGGYEQYF. CDR3 DNA sequence: TGTGCCAGCAGCGCCGGACAGGGAGGATACGAGCAGTACTTC.

Remarks on this clone: Other nucleotide sequences in the sample specify the same CDR3. The chain recombines TRBV7-6 with TRBJ2-7; the match to TRBD1 covers 7 bases. V shed 5 bases, J shed 0 bases, and the junction held 4 bases outside the gene matches. Germline CDR1 SGHVS, CDR2 FNYEAQ. The CDR3 is made up of 14 amino acids. The CDR3 DNA reads TGTGCCAGCAGCCCTAGGGACAGCTCCTACGAGCAGTACTTC. This gives the protein CASSPRDSSYEQYF. Looking up the rest from reference TRBV7-6 and TRBJ2-7 gives the full variable domain: GAGVSQSPRYKVTKRGQDVALRCDPISGHVSLYWYRQALGQGPEFLTYFNYEAQQDKSGLPNDRFSAERPEGSISTLTIQRTEQRDSAMYRCASSPRDSSYEQYFGPGTRLTVT.

V usage is TRBV19 and J usage is TRBJ2-1, with D maybe TRBD1 (6 bases). V was shortened by 7 bases and J by 0 bases, with 10 bases between the two germline ends. The CDR3 runs to 14 residues. CDR1 and CDR2 (germline): LNHDA, SQIVND (reference sequence). The CDR3 reads CASNADSSYNEQFF. In DNA, the CDR3 is TGTGCCAGTAACGCGGACAGCTCCTACAATGAGCAGTTCTTC.

This rearrangement joins TRBV15 to TRBJ1-1, with TRBD1 as a possible D gene (6 bases). The germline CDR1 and CDR2 sequences are LNHNV and YYDKDF (reference sequence). The CDR3 runs 12 residues. Between the trimmed V and J ends, which lost 1 base and 11 bases, there was a span of 11 bases. The CDR3 nucleotides are TGTGCCACCAGCAGAGTGGGGGCGCGGGCTTTCTTT. It translates to CATSRVGARAFF.

The chain has TRBV29-1 and TRBJ2-7; TRBD2 might be the D (6 bases). From germline, CDR1 is SQVTM and CDR2 ANQGSEA. This CDR3 region has 12 residues. V lost 7 bases and J 0 bases, leaving 10 bases between the germline ends. For the CDR3, the DNA is TGCAGCGCCCGGGACTCCTCCTACGAGCAGTACTTC. It codes for CSARDSSYEQYF.

This chain joins TRBV18 and TRBJ2-3; 7 bases map to TRBD1. Unmatched junction bases numbered 17, after V lost 3 bases and J lost 2 bases. The germline V gene encodes CDR1 KGHSH and CDR2 LQKENI. The CDR3 sequence is 19 residues long. CDR3 nucleotides: TGTGCCAGCTCACCTACCTTATACCGGACAGGCGGTTACACAGATACGCAGTATTTT. Translation: CASSPTLYRTGGYTDTQYF.

This rearrangement joins TRBV2 to TRBJ2-7, with 8 bases aligning to TRBD1. The CDR3 has 18 amino acids. Germline trimming cut 4 bases from V and 3 bases from J; bases unmatched to any gene: 17. Germline V CDR1 and CDR2: SNHLY, FYNNEI. The CDR3 loop reads CASSGGGVVWTGIYEQYF. The CDR3 region has the DNA TGTGCCAGCAGTGGGGGCGGAGTGGTGTGGACAGGGATCTACGAGCAGTACTTC.

The gene calls are TRBV28 and TRBJ2-4; D might be TRBD2 (5 bases). The germline gives CDR1 MDHEN, CDR2 SYDVKM. Trimming took off 6 bases at V and 8 bases at J, with 26 bases between the two ends. The CDR3 loop spans 17 amino acids. In nucleotides, the CDR3 is TGTGCCAGCAGCTCACCCCGGGTGGCCGGAGAGGAGGACATTCAGTACTTC. Translated, it gives CASSSPRVAGEEDIQYF.

This rearrangement joins TRBV4-3 to TRBJ1-2; 9 positions agree with TRBD1. J lost 2 bases, V lost 4 bases, and 2 bases had no gene match. CDR1 is LGHNA and CDR2 is YSLEER in the germline V gene. The CDR3 has 14 residues. In DNA form, the CDR3 reads TGCGCCAGCAGCCCGACAGGGGGGAACTATGGCTACACCTTC. This codes for CASSPTGGNYGYTF.

This clone was seen only a few times. This sequence joins TRBV11-3 and TRBJ1-6; D perhaps matches TRBD1 (5 bases). There are 15 residues in the CDR3. V was shortened by 4 bases and J by 6 bases, with 13 bases between the two germline ends. Germline V gives CDR1 SGHNT, CDR2 YENEEA. The CDR3 DNA reads TGTGCCAGCAGCTCCCCTTCAGGGCCTAATTCACCCCTCCACTTT. The encoded protein is CASSSPSGPNSPLHF.

The chain couples TRBV6-5 to TRBJ2-5, with a weak D call TRBD1 (6 bases). This CDR3 contains 14 residues. The V end was cut by 2 bases, the J end by 7 bases, with 14 bases between. Germline values: CDR1 MNHEY, CDR2 SVGAGI. CDR3 nucleotide sequence: TGTGCCAGCAGTTACACCACAGGGTACGGGACCCAGTACTTC. This translates into CASSYTTGYGTQYF.

The chain uses TRBV19 and TRBJ1-1, with D possibly matching TRBD1 (5 bases). Trimming took off 3 bases at V and 0 bases at J, with 11 bases between the two ends. CDR1 and CDR2 from the germline V gene are LNHDA and SQIVND (reference sequence). The CDR3 is 15 residues long. In nucleotides, the CDR3 is TGTGCCAGTAGTATTCAGACAGCTTTGAACACTGAAGCTTTCTTT. Its protein product is CASSIQTALNTEAFF.